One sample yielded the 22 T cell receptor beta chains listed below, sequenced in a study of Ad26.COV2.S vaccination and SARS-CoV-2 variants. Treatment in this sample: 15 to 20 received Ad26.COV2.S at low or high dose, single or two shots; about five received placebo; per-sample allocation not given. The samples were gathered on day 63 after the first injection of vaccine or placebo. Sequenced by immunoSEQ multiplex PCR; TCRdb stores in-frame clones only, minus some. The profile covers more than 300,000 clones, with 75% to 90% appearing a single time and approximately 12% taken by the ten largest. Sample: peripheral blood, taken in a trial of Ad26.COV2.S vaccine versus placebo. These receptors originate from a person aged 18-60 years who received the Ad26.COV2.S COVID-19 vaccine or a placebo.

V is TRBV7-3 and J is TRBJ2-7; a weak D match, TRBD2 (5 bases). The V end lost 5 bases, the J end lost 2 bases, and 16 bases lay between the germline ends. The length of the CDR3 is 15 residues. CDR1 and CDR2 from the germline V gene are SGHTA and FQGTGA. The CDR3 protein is CASSPSGGEAYEQYF. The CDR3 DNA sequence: TGTGCCAGCAGCCCTAGTGGAGGAGAGGCCTACGAGCAGTACTTC.

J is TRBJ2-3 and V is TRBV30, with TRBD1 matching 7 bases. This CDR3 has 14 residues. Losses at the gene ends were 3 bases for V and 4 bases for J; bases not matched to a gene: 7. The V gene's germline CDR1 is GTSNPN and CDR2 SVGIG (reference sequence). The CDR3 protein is CAWRVQGVADTQYF. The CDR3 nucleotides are TGTGCCTGGAGGGTTCAGGGGGTGGCAGATACGCAGTATTTT.

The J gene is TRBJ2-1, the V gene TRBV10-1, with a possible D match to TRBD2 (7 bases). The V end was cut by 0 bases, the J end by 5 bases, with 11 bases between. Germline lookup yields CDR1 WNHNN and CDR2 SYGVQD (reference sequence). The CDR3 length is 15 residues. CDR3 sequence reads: CASSESGGPHNEQFF. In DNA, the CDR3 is TGCGCCAGCAGTGAGTCCGGGGGGCCACACAATGAGCAGTTCTTC.

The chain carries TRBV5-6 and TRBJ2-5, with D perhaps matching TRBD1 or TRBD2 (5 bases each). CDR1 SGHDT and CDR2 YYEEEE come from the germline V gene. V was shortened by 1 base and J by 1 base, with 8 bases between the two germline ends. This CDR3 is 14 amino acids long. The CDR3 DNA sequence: TGTGCCAGCAGCTTGCCGGGACCCCAAGAGACCCAGTACTTC. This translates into CASSLPGPQETQYF.

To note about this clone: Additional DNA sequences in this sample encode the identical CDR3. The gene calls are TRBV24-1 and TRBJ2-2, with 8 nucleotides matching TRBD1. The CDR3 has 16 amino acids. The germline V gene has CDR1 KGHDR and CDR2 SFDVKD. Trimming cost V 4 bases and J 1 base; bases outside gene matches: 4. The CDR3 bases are TGTGCCACCAGTGACTTCGGACAGGGGAACACCGGGGAGCTGTTTTTT. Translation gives CATSDFGQGNTGELFF.

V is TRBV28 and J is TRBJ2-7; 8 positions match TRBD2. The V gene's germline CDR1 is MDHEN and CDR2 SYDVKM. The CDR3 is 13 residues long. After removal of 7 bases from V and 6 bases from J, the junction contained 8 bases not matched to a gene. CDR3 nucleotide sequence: TGTGCCAGCACCCCGAGGAGCGGGAGCGAGCAGTACTTC. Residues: CASTPRSGSEQYF.

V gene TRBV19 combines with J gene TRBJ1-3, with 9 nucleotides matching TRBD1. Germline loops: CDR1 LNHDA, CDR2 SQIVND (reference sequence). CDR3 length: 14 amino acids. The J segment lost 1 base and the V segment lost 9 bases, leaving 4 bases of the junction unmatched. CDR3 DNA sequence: TGTGCCAGCGAGACAGGGGGTTCTGGAAACACCATATATTTT. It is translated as CASETGGSGNTIYF. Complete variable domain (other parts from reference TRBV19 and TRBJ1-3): DGGITQSPKYLFRKEGQNVTLSCEQNLNHDAMYWYRQDPGQGLRLIYYSQIVNDFQKGDIAEGYSVSREKKESFPLTVTSAQKNPTAFYLCASETGGSGNTIYFGEGSWLTVV.

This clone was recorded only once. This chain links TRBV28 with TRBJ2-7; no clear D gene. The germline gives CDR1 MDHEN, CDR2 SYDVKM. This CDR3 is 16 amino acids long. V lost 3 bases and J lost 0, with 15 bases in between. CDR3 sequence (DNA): TGTGCCAGCAGTTTGGCAGCAGAAGACCCCTCCTACGAGCAGTACTTC. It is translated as CASSLAAEDPSYEQYF.

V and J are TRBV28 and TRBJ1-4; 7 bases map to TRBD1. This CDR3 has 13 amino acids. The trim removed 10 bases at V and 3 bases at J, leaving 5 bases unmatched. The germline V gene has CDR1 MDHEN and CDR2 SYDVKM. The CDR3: CATHTGANEKLFF. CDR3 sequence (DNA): TGTGCCACCCATACAGGGGCTAATGAAAAACTGTTTTTT.

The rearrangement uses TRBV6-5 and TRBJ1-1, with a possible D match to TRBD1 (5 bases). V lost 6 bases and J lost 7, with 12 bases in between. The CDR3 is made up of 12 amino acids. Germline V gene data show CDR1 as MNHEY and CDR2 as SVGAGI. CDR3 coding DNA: TGTGCCAGCAGAGTACATCAGGGTGAAGCTTTCTTT. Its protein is CASRVHQGEAFF.

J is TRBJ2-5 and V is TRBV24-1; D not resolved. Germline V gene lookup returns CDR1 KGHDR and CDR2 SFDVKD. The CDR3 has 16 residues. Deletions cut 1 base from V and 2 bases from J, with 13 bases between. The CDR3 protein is CATSDFGPARQETQYF. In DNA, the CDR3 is TGTGCCACCAGTGATTTTGGTCCAGCCCGACAAGAGACCCAGTACTTC.

CDR3 in DNA: TGTGCCAGTAGTGCCACTAGCGGGCGGACCGGGGAGCTGTTTTTT. Its protein is CASSATSGRTGELFF. The rearrangement links TRBV19 to TRBJ2-2; 9 nucleotides agree with TRBD2. Germline CDR1 is LNHDA and CDR2 is SQIVND (reference sequence). This CDR3 contains 15 residues. After removal of 5 bases from V and 5 bases from J, the junction contained 6 bases not matched to a gene.

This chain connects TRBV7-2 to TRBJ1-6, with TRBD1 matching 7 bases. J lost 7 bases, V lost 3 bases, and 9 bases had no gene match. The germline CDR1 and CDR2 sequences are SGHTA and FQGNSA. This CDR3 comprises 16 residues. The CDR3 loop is CASSLFTGVGNSPLHF. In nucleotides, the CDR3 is TGTGCCAGCAGCTTGTTCACAGGGGTGGGGAATTCACCCCTCCACTTT.

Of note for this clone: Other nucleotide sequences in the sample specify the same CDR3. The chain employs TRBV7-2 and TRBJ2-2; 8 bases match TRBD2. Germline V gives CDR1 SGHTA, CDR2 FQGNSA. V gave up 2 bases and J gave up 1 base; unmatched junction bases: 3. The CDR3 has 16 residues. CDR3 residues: CASSLSLAGNTGELFF. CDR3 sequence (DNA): TGTGCCAGCAGCTTATCCCTAGCGGGGAACACCGGGGAGCTGTTTTTT.

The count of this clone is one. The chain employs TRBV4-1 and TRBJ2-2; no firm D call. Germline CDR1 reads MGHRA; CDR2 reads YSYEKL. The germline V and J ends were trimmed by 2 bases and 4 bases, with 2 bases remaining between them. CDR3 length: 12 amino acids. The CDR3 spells CASSQLTGELFF. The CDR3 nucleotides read TGCGCCAGCAGCCAACTCACCGGGGAGCTGTTTTTT.

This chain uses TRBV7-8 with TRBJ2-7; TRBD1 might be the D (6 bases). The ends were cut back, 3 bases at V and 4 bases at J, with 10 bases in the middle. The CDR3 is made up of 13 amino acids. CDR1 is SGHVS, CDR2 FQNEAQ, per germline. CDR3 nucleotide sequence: TGTGCCAGCAGCTTGGAACAGGGTTACGAGCAGTACTTC. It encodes CASSLEQGYEQYF. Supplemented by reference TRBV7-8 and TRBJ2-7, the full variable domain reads GAGVSQSPRYKVAKRGQDVALRCDPISGHVSLFWYQQALGQGPEFLTYFQNEAQLDKSGLPSDRFFAERPEGSVSTLKIQRTQQEDSAVYLCASSLEQGYEQYFGPGTRLTVT.

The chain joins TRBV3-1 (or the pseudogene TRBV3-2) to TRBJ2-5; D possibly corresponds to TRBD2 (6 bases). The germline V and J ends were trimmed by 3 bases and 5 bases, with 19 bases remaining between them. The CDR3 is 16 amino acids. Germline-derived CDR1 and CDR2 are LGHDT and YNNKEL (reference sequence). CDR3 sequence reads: CASSHLGGTGFETQYF. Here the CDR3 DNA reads TGTGCCAGCAGCCACCTGGGCGGGACCGGCTTTGAGACCCAGTACTTC.

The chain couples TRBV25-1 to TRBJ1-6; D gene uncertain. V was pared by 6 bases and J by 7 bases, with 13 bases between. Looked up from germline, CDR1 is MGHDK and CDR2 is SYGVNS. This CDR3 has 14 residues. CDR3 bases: TGTGCCAGCAGAGAAACAGTACTCAATTCACCCCTCCACTTT. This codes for CASRETVLNSPLHF.

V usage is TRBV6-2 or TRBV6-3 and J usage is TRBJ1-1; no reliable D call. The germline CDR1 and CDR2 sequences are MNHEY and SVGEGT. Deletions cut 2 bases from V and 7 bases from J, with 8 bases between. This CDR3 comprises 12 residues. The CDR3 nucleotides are TGTGCCAGCAGTTACGGGTACAGTGAAGCTTTCTTT. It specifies CASSYGYSEAFF.

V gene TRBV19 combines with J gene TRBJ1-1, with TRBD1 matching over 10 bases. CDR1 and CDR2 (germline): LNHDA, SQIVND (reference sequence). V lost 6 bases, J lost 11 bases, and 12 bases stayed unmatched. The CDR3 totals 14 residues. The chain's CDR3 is CASRSRDRGPVAFF. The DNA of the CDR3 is TGTGCCAGTAGATCACGGGACAGGGGACCGGTGGCTTTCTTT.

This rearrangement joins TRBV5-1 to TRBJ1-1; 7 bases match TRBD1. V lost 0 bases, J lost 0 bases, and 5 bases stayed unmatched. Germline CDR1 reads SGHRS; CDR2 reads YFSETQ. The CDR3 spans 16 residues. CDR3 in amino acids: CASSLEGTALNTEAFF. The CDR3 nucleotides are TGCGCCAGCAGCTTGGAAGGGACAGCACTGAACACTGAAGCTTTCTTT. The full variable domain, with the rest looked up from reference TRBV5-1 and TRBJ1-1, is KAGVTQTPRYLIKTRGQQVTLSCSPISGHRSVSWYQQTPGQGLQFLFEYFSETQRNKGNFPGRFSGRQFSNSRSEMNVSTLELGDSALYLCASSLEGTALNTEAFFGQGTRLTVV.

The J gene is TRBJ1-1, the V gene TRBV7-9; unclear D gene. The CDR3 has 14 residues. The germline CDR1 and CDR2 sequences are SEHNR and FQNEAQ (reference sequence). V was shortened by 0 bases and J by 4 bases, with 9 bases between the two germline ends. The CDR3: CASSLAWPVTEAFF. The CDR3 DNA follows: TGTGCCAGCAGCTTAGCTTGGCCCGTCACTGAAGCTTTCTTT.